Only a few counts were recorded for the clone carrying this T cell receptor beta chain. This CDR3 spans 13 amino acids. V lost 5 bases and J 13 bases, leaving 15 bases between the germline ends. Germline CDR1 reads MNHEY; CDR2 reads SMNVEV (reference sequence). These data belong to a study of blood T cell repertoires in COVID-19. Background on the study: The United States, Italy and Spain were the sources of the acute and convalescent COVID-19 samples.

Cohorts were based on clinical histories the participants reported. Cohort 3 recovery required two negative PCRs, clearance, or symptom resolution. Authors' data handling: Reference gene primers were amplified, and this amplification served to estimate nucleated cell counts. Sequencing used immunoSEQ multiplex PCR; TCRdb keeps in-frame clones, though not all of them. Clonal size and the V and J genes are those of that table, whereas D and trimming came from the DNA. The repertoire includes around 160,000 clones, roughly 80% of them detected once, and approximately 3.6% sits in the top ten. This clonotype was sampled from a woman in her fifties or sixties who had recovered from COVID-19. The chain carries TRBV27 and TRBJ1-6, with D perhaps matching TRBD1 (6 bases). The sample taken for sequencing was PBMCs or T cells enriched from blood (not recorded which). This chain's CDR3 is CASSLRQDGPLHF. The CDR3 DNA is TGTGCCAGCAGTCTGAGACAGGATGGGCCCCTCCACTTT.